The clone carrying this T cell receptor (beta chain) was picked up a small number of times. No antigen is known for it. The record originates from a study of post-analysis software for immune sequencing data. Study-level background: Courses of disease covered relapsing-remitting, secondary progressive and progressive-relapsing multiple sclerosis.

Unique molecular identifiers were present in the TCR beta cDNA libraries. A population of about 0.95 to 10 million T cells gave rise to a few hundred thousand cDNA molecules. TCRdb redid the calling of the PCR reads with MiXCR, one entry per CDR3 protein. The repertoire holds about 540,000 distinct CDR3 sequences, with roughly 34% as singletons. Study-wide results and limits: Diversity measured as normalized Chao1 was significantly lower in multiple sclerosis patients than in controls. Strong same-batch co-clustering of samples appeared with F measure clustering.

The sequence was collected from a girl aged 2-17 years with multiple sclerosis. Sequencing used blood.

DNA of the CDR3: TGTGCCAGCAGTCCCACAGGGTCCCCTTACAATGAGCAGTTCTTC. As protein: CASSPTGSPYNEQFF. The chain uses TRBV6-1 and TRBJ2-1; a weak D match, TRBD1 (6 bases). CDR3 length equals 15 residues. V lost 5 bases and J lost 4, with 15 bases in between. Germline CDR1 and CDR2: MNHNS and SASEGT.